This entry describes one TCR beta chain. Its antigen remains undetermined. No much larger clone exists at a distance of one base, and base qualities are not known. The sample is drawn from a study of identical twins listed by TCRdb under 2016. About the investigation overall: The study deep-sequenced TCR alpha and beta repertoires from monozygotic twins, unrelated adults of various ages and cord blood to test whether fetal clonotypes persist. To rule out contamination, the twin experiments were replicated at different times with different library preparation protocols. The paper's findings and limits, for the study overall: The excess sharing between twins in beta out-of-frame sequences was weaker because fewer shared sequences reduced the signal-to-noise ratio. Invariant T cells such as MAIT and iNKT could partly confound zero-insertion analyses, although diverse VJ usage argued against such confounding for most clonotypes. Recombination models systematically underestimated out-of-frame TCR alpha sharing in monozygotic twins but agreed with sharing between unrelated individuals. Because the same donors could not be followed over many years, the conclusions depended on cross-sectional statistical analysis. Out-of-frame TCR alpha sequences shared between twins showed an excess of low generation-probability sequences compared with coincidental sharing between unrelated individuals. Fewer insertions were carried by abundant cord blood beta clonotypes; a weaker similar trend was observed in young adult naive repertoires, while no such trend was observed in memory repertoires.

As encoded in the germline V gene (reference sequence), CDR1 is DFQATT while CDR2 is SNEGSKA. V is shortened by 8 bases, J by 3 bases, and the region joining them spans 11 bases. Spanning cysteine to phenylalanine, the CDR3 consists of 11 amino acids. The DNA shown is the 33-base CDR3, in frame from base 1. Library construction relied on 5' RACE. Sequenced using an Illumina HiSeq 2000. A universal primer binding site was introduced by template switching, and a unique molecular identifier was present in the final cDNA, enabling accurate counting of TCR cDNA molecules. First-strand cDNA for TCR alpha and beta chains was synthesized from specific primers in the conserved constant-segment region. Each cDNA library was double barcoded, with a SMART-Mk sample barcode plus Illumina barcodes, to control for contamination. Two successive PCR steps introduced TruSeq adapter sequences along with Illumina sample barcodes. Sequencing of the TCR alpha and beta cDNA libraries was done on the Illumina HiSeq platform using custom primers. For the original study's pipeline: MiGEC was used to process raw reads and extract unique molecular identifiers, and MiXCR was used to find CDR3 positions. Recombination models were inferred per individual with the repgenHMM and IGoR tools using an EM algorithm. Shared clonotype analysis was performed with the tcR package in R, normalizing sharing by the product of cloneset sizes. Out-of-frame nonproductive sequences were analyzed to study raw recombination free of thymic and clonal selection effects. TCRdb reprocessing: public reads trimmed at Q25 with fastp, clones called with MiXCR, in-frame beta chains kept. Entries that share a CDR3 protein sequence are merged under the most common genes and DNA. For this entry, the V and J calls and clone size follow TCRdb and not the study's own pipeline. This sample has 400,000 to 550,000 distinct CDR3 sequences in its table, and approximately 24% of those were observed once. The leading ten clones occupy 2.9% of the sample.

Every donor was a healthy Caucasian. The twin cohort consisted of three pairs of female monozygotic twins, all aged 18 to 29 years. Positive isolation kits from Invitrogen were used to isolate CD4+ and CD8+ T cell populations. Separately, the same data were catalogued under a study of T cells expressing NK-cell markers. As the second paper documents: In sorted CD3+CD56+NKG2C+, CD3+CD56+NKG2C- and CD3+CD56-NKG2C+ T-cell subsets from several donors, TCR beta-chain repertoires were profiled. Among the eight sequenced donors, seven were HCMV-seropositive and one was HCMV-seronegative. To restrict sorting to alphabetaTCR-expressing T cells, an anti-gammadeltaTCR antibody was added in several experiments. For more than 5 donors, the dominant CD3+CD56+NKG2C+ clonotypes were among the top 10 CD8+ clonotypes and accounted for about 1.0-8% of CD8+ T cells. Those dominant clonotypes were again the most abundant among CD3+CD56-NKG2C+ cells in a few donors, at roughly 28.3-60.1%. Whether the expanded NKG2C-expressing T cell clones were specific for HCMV antigens was left unclear. All eight donors whose samples were sequenced were randomly selected healthy volunteers, three of them men and five women. HCMV-specific IgG was detected in serum with a commercial ELISA kit to determine HCMV serostatus. Reads were demultiplexed and grouped by UMI with MIGEC, and clonotypes were assembled and quantified with MiTCR. To exclude erroneous sequences, only TCR cDNA sequences supported by at least two reads were retained. The tcR package was used for downstream repertoire analysis, and clonotypes were matched between fractions using CDR3 nucleotide sequence together with V segment. VDJmatch was used to annotate antigen specificity against VDJdb, with one amino acid substitution in CDR3 allowed.

Source material: CD4+ T cells sorted from blood. The sequence joins TRBV20-1 to TRBJ2-7; the D gene assignment is ambiguous. The TCR was taken from a woman aged 18-35 years in good health. The DNA reads as follows: TGCAGTACTTTCTCTAACTACGAGCAGTACTTC. Its protein is CSTFSNYEQYF.